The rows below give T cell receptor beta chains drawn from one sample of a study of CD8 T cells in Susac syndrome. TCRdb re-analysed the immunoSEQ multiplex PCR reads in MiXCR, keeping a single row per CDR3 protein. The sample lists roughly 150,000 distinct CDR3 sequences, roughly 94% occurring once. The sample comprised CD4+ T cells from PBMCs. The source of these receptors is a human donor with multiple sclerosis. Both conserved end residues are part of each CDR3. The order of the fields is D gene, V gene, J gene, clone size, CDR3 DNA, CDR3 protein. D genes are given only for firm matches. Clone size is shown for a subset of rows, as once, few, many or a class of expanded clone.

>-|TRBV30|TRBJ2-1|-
TGTGCCTGGAGTCCGGCTCGAACGCTGTTCTTC
CAWSPARTLFF
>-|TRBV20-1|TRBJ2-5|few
TGCAGTGCTAGGGCGCTCGGGGAGACCCAGTACTTC
CSARALGETQYF
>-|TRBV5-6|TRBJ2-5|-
TGTGCCAGCAGCCGGACACTCCAAGAGACCCAGTACTTC
CASSRTLQETQYF
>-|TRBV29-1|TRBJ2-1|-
TGCAGCGCATCATCCGGGACAATGTACAATGAGCAGTTCTTC
CSASSGTMYNEQFF
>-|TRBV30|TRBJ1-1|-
TGTGCGCAGTGGGCCGCGCTGAACACTGAAGCTTTCTTT
CAQWAALNTEAFF
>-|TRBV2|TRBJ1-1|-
TGTGCCAGCAGCGCCTTGGAGGGGTACACTGAAGCTTTCTTT
CASSALEGYTEAFF
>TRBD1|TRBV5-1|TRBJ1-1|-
TGCGCCAGCAGCTTGGTGGCTTGGGGGACAGCCTACAACACTGAAGCTTTCTTT
CASSLVAWGTAYNTEAFF
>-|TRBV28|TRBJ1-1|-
TGTGCCAGCAGTTTATTCGGGGAGGCTGAAGCTTTCTTT
CASSLFGEAEAFF
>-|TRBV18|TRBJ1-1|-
TGTGCCAGCTCACTGCTCGGGGACTCTCTCGCAACTGAAGCTTTCTTT
CASSLLGDSLATEAFF
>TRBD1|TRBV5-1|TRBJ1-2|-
TGCGCCAGCAGCTTGGCAGGGACAGGTGTCTATGGCTACACCTTC
CASSLAGTGVYGYTF
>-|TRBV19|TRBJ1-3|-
TGTGCCAGTAGTTGGAGATCCGGGGACACCATATATTTT
CASSWRSGDTIYF
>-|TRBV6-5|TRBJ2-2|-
TGTGCCAGCAGTTACTCGAAAAGCGGGGAGCTGTTTTTT
CASSYSKSGELFF
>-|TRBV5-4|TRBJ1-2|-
TGTGCCAGCAGCTATGTGCTTCCGGGGCGAGAGATGGGCTACACCTTC
CASSYVLPGREMGYTF
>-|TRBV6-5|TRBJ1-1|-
TGTGCCAGCAGGTCCTCAGGGGCCTTGAACACTGAAGCTTTCTTT
CASRSSGALNTEAFF
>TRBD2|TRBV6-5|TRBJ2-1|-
TGTGCCAGCAGTTACTCGATTCTCGGGACTAGCGGGAGTAGGAATGAGCAGTTCTTC
CASSYSILGTSGSRNEQFF
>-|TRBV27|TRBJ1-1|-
TGTGCCAGCAGTTCCTGGGGGGGCGGAACTGAAGCTTTCTTT
CASSSWGGGTEAFF
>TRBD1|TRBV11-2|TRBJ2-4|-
TGTGCCAGCAGCTCGGGACAGGGTAAAAACATTCAGTACTTC
CASSSGQGKNIQYF
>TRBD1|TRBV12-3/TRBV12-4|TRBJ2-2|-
TGTGCCAGCAGTCCGGGACAGGGGGTAACCGGGGAGCTGTTTTTT
CASSPGQGVTGELFF
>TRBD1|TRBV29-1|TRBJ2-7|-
TGCAGCGTCCTCGGGACAGACAGCTCCTACGAGCAGTACTTC
CSVLGTDSSYEQYF
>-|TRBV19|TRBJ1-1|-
TGTGCCACTCGGGAACTCCTTATGAGCGGTCGAGTGAACACTGAAGCTTTCTTT
CATRELLMSGRVNTEAFF
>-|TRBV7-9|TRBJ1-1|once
TGTGCCAGCAGCTTAGACATCAGCAACACTGAAGCTTTCTTT
CASSLDISNTEAFF
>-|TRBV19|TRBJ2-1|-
TGTGCCAGTACATCGGTGTCTTCCTCCTACAATGAGCAGTTCTTC
CASTSVSSSYNEQFF
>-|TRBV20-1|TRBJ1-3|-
TGCAGTGCTAGAGATCGGGACACTGGAAACACCATATATTTT
CSARDRDTGNTIYF
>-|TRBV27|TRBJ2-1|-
TGTGCCAGCAGTTTTCAAGGGCAGTCCAACAATGAGCAGTTCTTC
CASSFQGQSNNEQFF
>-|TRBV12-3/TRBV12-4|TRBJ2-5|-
TGTGCCAGCAGTGTCCGGGTAGAGACCCAGTACTTC
CASSVRVETQYF
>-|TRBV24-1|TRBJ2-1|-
TGTGCCACCGGAGAGAGCAATGAGCAGTTCTTC
CATGESNEQFF
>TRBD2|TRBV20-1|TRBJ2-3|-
TGCAGTGCTGGGGCTAGCGGGAGAGGAACAGATACGCAGTATTTT
CSAGASGRGTDTQYF